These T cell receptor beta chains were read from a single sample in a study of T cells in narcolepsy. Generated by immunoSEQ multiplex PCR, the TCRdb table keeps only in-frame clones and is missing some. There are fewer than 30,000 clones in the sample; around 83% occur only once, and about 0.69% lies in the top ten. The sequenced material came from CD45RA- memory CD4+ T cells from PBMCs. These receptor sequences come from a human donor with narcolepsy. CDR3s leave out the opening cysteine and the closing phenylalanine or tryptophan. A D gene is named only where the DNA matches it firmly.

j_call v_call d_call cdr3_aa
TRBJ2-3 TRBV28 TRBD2 ASSMLMGGADTQY
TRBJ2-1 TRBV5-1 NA ASSGEGAYNEQF
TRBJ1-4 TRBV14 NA ASSPPGGGNEKLF
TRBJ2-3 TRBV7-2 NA ASSFRTSTDTQY
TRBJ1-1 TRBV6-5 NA ASTGRNTEAF
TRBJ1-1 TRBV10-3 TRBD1 AISEFKWTGMNTEAF
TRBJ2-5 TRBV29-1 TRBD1 SVRQGASETQY
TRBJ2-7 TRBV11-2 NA ASSLGLGETYEQY
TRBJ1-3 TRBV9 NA ASSIHSGDGNTIY
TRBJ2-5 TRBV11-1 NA ASSSTAYQETQY
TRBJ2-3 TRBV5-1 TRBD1 ASSRTGPDTQY
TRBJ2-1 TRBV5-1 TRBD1 ASSSLIPGTGDNEQF
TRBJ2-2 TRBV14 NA ASSQTGELF
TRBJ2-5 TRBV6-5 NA ASSYSGKGQETQY
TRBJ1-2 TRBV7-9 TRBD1 ASSLGDRGNGYT
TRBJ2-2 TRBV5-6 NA ASSLNGYGELF
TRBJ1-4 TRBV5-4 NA ASSLRGNEKLF
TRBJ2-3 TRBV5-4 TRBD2 ASSPGGGGDTQY